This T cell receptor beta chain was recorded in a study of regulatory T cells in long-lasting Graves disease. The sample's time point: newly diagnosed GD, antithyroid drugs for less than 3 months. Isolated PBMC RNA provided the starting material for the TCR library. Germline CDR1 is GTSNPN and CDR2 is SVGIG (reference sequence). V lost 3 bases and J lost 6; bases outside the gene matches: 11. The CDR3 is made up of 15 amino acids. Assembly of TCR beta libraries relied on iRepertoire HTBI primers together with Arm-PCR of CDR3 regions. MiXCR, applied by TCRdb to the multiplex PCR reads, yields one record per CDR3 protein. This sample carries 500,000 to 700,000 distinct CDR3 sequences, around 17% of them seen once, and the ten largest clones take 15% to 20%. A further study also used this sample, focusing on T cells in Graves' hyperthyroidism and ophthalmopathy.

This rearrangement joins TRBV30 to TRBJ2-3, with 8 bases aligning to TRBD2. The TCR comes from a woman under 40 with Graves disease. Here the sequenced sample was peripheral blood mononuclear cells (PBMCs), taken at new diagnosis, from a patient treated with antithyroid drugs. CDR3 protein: CAWRRGAGAWDTQYF. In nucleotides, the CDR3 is TGTGCCTGGAGGCGGGGGGCGGGGGCTTGGGATACGCAGTATTTT.